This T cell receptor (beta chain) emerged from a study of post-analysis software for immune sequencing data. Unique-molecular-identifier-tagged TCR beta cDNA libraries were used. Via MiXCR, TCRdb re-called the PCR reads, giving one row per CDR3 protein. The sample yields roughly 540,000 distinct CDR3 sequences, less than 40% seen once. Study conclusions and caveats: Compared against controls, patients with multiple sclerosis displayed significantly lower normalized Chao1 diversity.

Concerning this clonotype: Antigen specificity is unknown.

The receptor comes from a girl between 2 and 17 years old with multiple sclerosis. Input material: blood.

The CDR3 region is CASSLGTGVTDLTF. The DNA for the CDR3 is TGTGCCAGCAGCTTAGGGACAGGGGTAACGGACCTGACTTTC. This sequence joins TRBV11-3 and TRBJ2-6, with 9 bases that match TRBD1. CDR1 is SGHNT and CDR2 is YENEEA in the germline V gene. The length of the CDR3 is 14 residues. V shed 1 base, J shed 15 bases, and the junction held 7 bases outside the gene matches.